This T cell receptor beta chain came from a study of blood T cell repertoires in COVID-19. Study as a whole: The United States, Italy and Spain were the sources of the acute and convalescent COVID-19 samples. From T cells, B-cell-depleted T cells, or PBMCs came the material, which was cDNA or gDNA.

V was cut by 5 bases and J by 4 bases, with 23 bases left in between. CDR1 SGHAT and CDR2 FQNNGV come from the germline V gene. This CDR3 region has 17 residues. As processed by the authors: Estimation of nucleated cell counts was performed using reference gene primer amplification. Some clones are missing from TCRdb's copy, which holds only in-frame ones; the method was immunoSEQ multiplex PCR. Clone size and the V and J calls come from that table; the DNA yielded D and trimming. The data hold around 130,000 clones, with about 80% observed a single time. The sequenced sample consisted of peripheral blood. The receptor comes from a woman aged 55-69 years with acute or convalescent COVID-19. V and J are TRBV11-2 and TRBJ1-2, with D possibly matching TRBD1 (6 bases). The CDR3 bases are TGTGCCAGCAGCCTAAGACCAGGGGTGGCTCTAGGCTATGGCTACACCTTC. Translation: CASSLRPGVALGYGYTF.